This T cell receptor beta chain was identified in a study of T-cell reconstitution after alpha-beta-depleted transplantation in children. The CDR3 is 15 residues long. With 4 bases removed from V and 0 bases from J, the gap between germline ends came to 11 bases. The germline V gene has CDR1 SGHVS and CDR2 FQNEAQ. Construction of the TCRbeta library involved unique molecular identifiers. MiXCR, run by TCRdb on the PCR reads, gives a single entry per CDR3 protein. The sample shows some 400,000 distinct CDR3 sequences, roughly 20% of them seen only once. The sequence came from a human donor who donated a stem cell graft to a child with acute myeloid leukemia. The chain recombines TRBV7-8 with TRBJ2-3; the D gene is possibly TRBD2 (6 bases). Sequencing was performed on PBMCs from the stem cell graft donor, taken from the stem cell graft. CDR3 in amino acids: CASSSTRPSTDTQYF. CDR3 nucleotides: TGTGCCAGCAGCTCGACTAGGCCTAGCACAGATACGCAGTATTTT. The full variable domain, its missing parts supplied by reference TRBV7-8 and TRBJ2-3, is GAGVSQSPRYKVAKRGQDVALRCDPISGHVSLFWYQQALGQGPEFLTYFQNEAQLDKSGLPSDRFFAERPEGSVSTLKIQRTQQEDSAVYLCASSSTRPSTDTQYFGPGTRLTVL.